The 21 T cell receptor beta chains below come from one sample, sequenced in a study of CD8 T cells in ankylosing spondylitis. TCRdb re-analysed the 5' RACE reads in MiXCR, keeping a single row per CDR3 protein. The sample has about 240,000 distinct CDR3 sequences; about 10% are singletons. The material sequenced was blood, either unsorted or a sorted T cell fraction (not recorded which). Receptors were obtained from a male donor with ankylosing spondylitis or in good health (not recorded which).

This clonotype was observed at least ten times. The chain combines TRBV12-5 with TRBJ2-2; 9 nucleotides match TRBD1. This CDR3 has 15 residues. After removal of 2 bases from V and 5 bases from J, the junction contained 3 bases not matched to a gene. Germline loops: CDR1 LGHNT, CDR2 FRNRAP. The CDR3 DNA reads as TGTGCTAGTGGTTTGCCGGGACAGGGAACCGGGGAGCTGTTTTTT. Protein product: CASGLPGQGTGELFF.

About this clonotype itself: This may stem from a read error, because a much larger clone lies one nucleotide away. The chain uses TRBV6-1 and TRBJ2-7; unclear D gene. Germline V gives CDR1 MNHNS, CDR2 SASEGT. The germline V and J ends were trimmed by 1 base and 4 bases, with 5 bases remaining between them. There are 12 residues in the CDR3. In DNA, the CDR3 is TGTGCCAGCAGTGAAGGTCAGTACGAGCAGTACTTC. Its protein product is CASSEGQYEQYF.

This CDR3 reads CASSYSSRQAGANVLTF. Written as DNA, the CDR3 is TGTGCCAGCAGTTACTCGTCCCGCCAGGCCGGGGCCAACGTCCTGACTTTC. The chain links TRBV6-5 to TRBJ2-6; D unresolved. V was trimmed by 0 bases and J by 4 bases, leaving 13 bases between them. Germline CDR1 is MNHEY and CDR2 is SVGAGI. The CDR3 is 17 amino acids.

This clonotype was seen more than once but under ten times. The V and J genes are TRBV5-1 and TRBJ2-3; maybe TRBD1 (5 bases). V was clipped by 4 bases and J by 2 bases, with 14 bases between them. CDR1 and CDR2 (germline): SGHRS, YFSETQ. This CDR3 contains 15 residues. CDR3 in amino acids: CASSVQGRVTDTQYF. The CDR3 DNA follows: TGCGCCAGCAGCGTTCAGGGCAGGGTCACAGATACGCAGTATTTT. The variable domain in full, with the rest retrieved from reference TRBV5-1 and TRBJ2-3, is KAGVTQTPRYLIKTRGQQVTLSCSPISGHRSVSWYQQTPGQGLQFLFEYFSETQRNKGNFPGRFSGRQFSNSRSEMNVSTLELGDSALYLCASSVQGRVTDTQYFGPGTRLTVL.

This clonotype was observed at least ten times. V usage is TRBV6-5 and J usage is TRBJ1-1; unclear D gene. Trimming took off 4 bases at V and 2 bases at J, with 11 bases between the two ends. This CDR3 region has 14 residues. CDR1 is MNHEY, CDR2 SVGAGI, per germline. The CDR3 nucleotides read TGTGCCAGCAGTTCATCAGGCTTCAACACTGAAGCTTTCTTT. It is translated as CASSSSGFNTEAFF.

There are many counts of this clonotype. This chain uses TRBV20-1 with TRBJ2-1, with D tentatively TRBD1 (8 bases). CDR1 and CDR2 (germline): DFQATT, SNEGSKA (reference sequence). V was clipped by 3 bases and J by 9 bases, with 18 bases between them. This CDR3 has 14 amino acids. The CDR3 reads CSARAGQGGFEQFF. CDR3 bases: TGCAGTGCTAGGGCAGGACAGGGAGGGTTTGAGCAGTTCTTC.

This clonotype was counted between two and nine times. V is TRBV6-1 and J is TRBJ2-2; tentative D call: TRBD2 (5 bases). The V end was cut by 7 bases, the J end by 8 bases, with 20 bases between. This CDR3 has 15 residues. Germline V gene sequence: CDR1 MNHNS, CDR2 SASEGT. The CDR3 DNA follows: TGTGCCAGCACCCTCGAAGTTCCGGGGTCAGGGGAGCTGTTTTTT. Protein sequence: CASTLEVPGSGELFF.

This clonotype was observed at least ten times. The DNA for the CDR3 is TGTGCCAGCAACTCCCCCGGGTCCAAAGTACAAGAGACCCAGTACTTC. Encoded protein: CASNSPGSKVQETQYF. The chain is built from TRBV6-1 and TRBJ2-5; D is ambiguous. CDR1 is MNHNS, CDR2 SASEGT, per germline. This CDR3 contains 16 residues. Trimming cost V 7 bases and J 2 bases, with 20 bases left between them.

This clonotype has only a few counts. The gene calls are TRBV5-4 and TRBJ2-7, with TRBD1 identical over 7 bases. The germline gives CDR1 SGHNT, CDR2 YYREEE (reference sequence). V lost 3 bases and J lost 5; bases outside the gene matches: 11. CDR3 length equals 15 residues. The CDR3 protein is CASSSEPGTVNEQYF. CDR3 nucleotides: TGTGCCAGCAGCTCAGAACCCGGGACAGTAAACGAGCAGTACTTC.

Comments on this clonotype: One end of the junction does not line up with germline, which may come from a read error. The rearrangement joins TRBV7-9 to TRBJ2-7, with unresolved D. This CDR3 contains 12 residues. Germline assignment: CDR1 SEHNR and CDR2 FQNEAQ (reference sequence). CDR3 DNA sequence: TGTGCCAGCTTGTCAGTGTCCTTCGAGCAGTACTTC. Residues: CASLSVSFEQYF.

This clonotype has ten or more counts. The chain carries TRBV12-3 or TRBV12-4 and TRBJ1-3; D is perhaps TRBD1 (5 bases). V lost 3 bases to trimming and J lost 1 base, with 10 bases between them. The CDR3 covers 15 residues. The DNA for the CDR3 is TGTGCCAGCAGTTTTAGCCCAGGGTCTGGAAACACCATATATTTT. Its protein is CASSFSPGSGNTIYF.

The chain carries TRBV18 and TRBJ2-1; TRBD2 matches at 11 bases. CDR1 and CDR2 from the germline V gene are KGHSH and LQKENI. This CDR3 is 20 amino acids long. Trimming cost V 5 bases and J 0 bases; bases outside gene matches: 15. CDR3 nucleotide sequence: TGTGCCAGCTCATCAAGACGGGGGACTAGCGGAGACAGCTCCTACAATGAGCAGTTCTTC. Amino acids: CASSSRRGTSGDSSYNEQFF.

This clonotype showed up many times. The chain carries TRBV4-1 and TRBJ2-7; tentatively, D is TRBD1 (5 bases). Deletions cut 1 base from V and 6 bases from J, with 16 bases between. Per germline, CDR1 MGHRA and CDR2 YSYEKL. The CDR3 spans 15 residues. CDR3 sequence: CASSQVLDMGREQYF. For the CDR3, the DNA is TGCGCCAGCAGCCAAGTTTTGGACATGGGGCGCGAGCAGTACTTC.

The chain employs TRBV2 and TRBJ2-7, with 7 bases that match TRBD1. CDR1 is SNHLY, CDR2 FYNNEI, per germline. This CDR3 is 14 amino acids long. The V and J ends lost 8 bases and 0 bases, in that order; junction bases with no gene match: 7. CDR3 sequence reads: CASAGDRDSYEQYF. CDR3 in DNA: TGTGCCAGCGCCGGGGACAGAGACTCCTACGAGCAGTACTTC.

This clonotype was picked up many times. V and J are TRBV6-5 and TRBJ2-1, with D possibly matching TRBD1 (5 bases). Germline CDR1 MNHEY, CDR2 SVGAGI. CDR3 length equals 15 residues. V was shortened by 0 bases and J by 6 bases, with 12 bases between the two germline ends. The CDR3 spells CASSYSTRAGNEQFF. CDR3 nucleotides: TGTGCCAGCAGTTACTCGACCAGGGCTGGCAATGAGCAGTTCTTC.

This clonotype has at least ten counts. V and J are TRBV7-2 and TRBJ2-7, with D hard to call. There are 14 residues in the CDR3. V was shortened by 5 bases and J by 7 bases, with 18 bases between the two germline ends. CDR1 and CDR2 (germline): SGHTA, FQGNSA. This CDR3 is CASSRPPDGREQYF. DNA of the CDR3: TGTGCCAGCAGCCGACCTCCGGACGGGCGAGAGCAGTACTTC.

This clonotype was seen many times. This chain connects TRBV7-9 to TRBJ1-2; D perhaps matches TRBD1 (5 bases). Per germline, CDR1 SEHNR and CDR2 FQNEAQ (reference sequence). V shed 1 base and J shed 5 bases, with 14 bases lying between them. CDR3 length: 15 amino acids. The CDR3 DNA is TGTGCCAGCAGCTTAGTCACTGCAGGGAATTATGGCTACACCTTC. It encodes CASSLVTAGNYGYTF.

This clonotype showed up many times. J is TRBJ2-7 and V is TRBV10-3; possible D gene TRBD2, 6 bases. The V end lost 3 bases, the J end lost 2 bases, and 11 bases lay between the germline ends. The CDR3 consists of 14 residues. Looked up from germline, CDR1 is ENHRY and CDR2 is SYGVKD. DNA of the CDR3: TGTGCCATCAGTGAACCGGGACTCACCTACGAGCAGTACTTC. It specifies CAISEPGLTYEQYF.

This clonotype was seen ten or more times. As DNA, the CDR3 is TGCGCCAGCAGCTTGGAGGGTGTAGGTCGGGACGAGCAGTACTTC. Protein: CASSLEGVGRDEQYF. J is TRBJ2-7 and V is TRBV5-1; D gene unclear. Germline V gives CDR1 SGHRS, CDR2 YFSETQ. The CDR3 runs 15 residues. Trimming took off 0 bases at V and 5 bases at J, with 15 bases between the two ends.

This clonotype came up many times. The chain combines TRBV5-1 with TRBJ2-7, with D tentatively TRBD2 (5 bases). Germline CDR1 SGHRS, CDR2 YFSETQ. Trimming removed 2 bases at V and 2 bases at J, with 11 bases between. This CDR3 is 14 amino acids long. CDR3 region: CASSFNGEAYEQYF. CDR3 nucleotides: TGCGCCAGCAGCTTTAACGGGGAAGCCTACGAGCAGTACTTC.

This clonotype was observed at least ten times. J is TRBJ2-7 and V is TRBV5-5, with TRBD2 as a possible D gene (5 bases). The CDR3 consists of 11 residues. Germline V gives CDR1 SGHKS, CDR2 YYEKEE (reference sequence). Trimming removed 8 bases at V and 6 bases at J, with 12 bases between. The DNA for the CDR3 is TGTGCCAGGGGTGGTCGGGGCGAGCAGTACTTC. Its translation is CARGGRGEQYF.